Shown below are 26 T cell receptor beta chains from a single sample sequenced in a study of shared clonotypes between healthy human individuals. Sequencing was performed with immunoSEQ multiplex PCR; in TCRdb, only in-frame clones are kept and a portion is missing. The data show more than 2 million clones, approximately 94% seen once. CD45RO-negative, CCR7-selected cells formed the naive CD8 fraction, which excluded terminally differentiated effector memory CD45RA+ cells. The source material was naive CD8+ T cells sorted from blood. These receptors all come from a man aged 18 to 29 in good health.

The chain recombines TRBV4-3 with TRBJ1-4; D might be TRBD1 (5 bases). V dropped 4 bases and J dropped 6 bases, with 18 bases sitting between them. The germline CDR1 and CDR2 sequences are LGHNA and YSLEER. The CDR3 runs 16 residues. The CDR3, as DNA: TGCGCCAGCAGCCCGGAGAGGCAGGGTGGCGATGAAAAACTGTTTTTT. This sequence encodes CASSPERQGGDEKLFF.

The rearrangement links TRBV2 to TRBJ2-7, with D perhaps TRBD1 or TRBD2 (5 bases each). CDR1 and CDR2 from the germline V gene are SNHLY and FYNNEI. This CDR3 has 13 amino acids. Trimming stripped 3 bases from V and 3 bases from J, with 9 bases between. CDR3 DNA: TGTGCCAGCAGTGACGGGACGGACTACGAGCAGTACTTC. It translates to CASSDGTDYEQYF.

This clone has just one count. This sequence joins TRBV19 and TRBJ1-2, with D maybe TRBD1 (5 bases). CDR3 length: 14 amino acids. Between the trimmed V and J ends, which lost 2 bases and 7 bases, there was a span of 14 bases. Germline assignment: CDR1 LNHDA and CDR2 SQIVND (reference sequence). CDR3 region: CASSILRGQGGYTF. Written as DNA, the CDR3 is TGTGCCAGTAGTATACTAAGGGGCCAGGGTGGCTACACCTTC.

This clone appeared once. The CDR3 is CASSLEYQGGEQYF. CDR3 DNA sequence: TGTGCCAGCAGCTTAGAATATCAGGGCGGCGAGCAGTACTTC. The chain uses TRBV11-3 and TRBJ2-7; tentative D call: TRBD1 (5 bases). Germline assignment: CDR1 SGHNT and CDR2 YENEEA. Trimming left V 0 bases short and J 6 bases short, with 12 bases between. CDR3 size: 14 residues.

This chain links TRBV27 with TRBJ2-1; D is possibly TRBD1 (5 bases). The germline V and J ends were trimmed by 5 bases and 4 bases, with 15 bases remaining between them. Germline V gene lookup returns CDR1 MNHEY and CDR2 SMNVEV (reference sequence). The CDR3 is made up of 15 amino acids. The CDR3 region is CASSLSIGVYNEQFF. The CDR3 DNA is TGTGCCAGCAGTCTCTCGATAGGGGTTTACAATGAGCAGTTCTTC.

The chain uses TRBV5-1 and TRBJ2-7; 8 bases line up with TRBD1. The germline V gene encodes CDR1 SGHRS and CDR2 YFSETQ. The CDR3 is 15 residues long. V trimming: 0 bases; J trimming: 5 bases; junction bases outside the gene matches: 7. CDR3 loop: CASSLVAGGRNEQYF. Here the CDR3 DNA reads TGCGCCAGCAGCTTGGTTGCAGGGGGCCGGAACGAGCAGTACTTC.

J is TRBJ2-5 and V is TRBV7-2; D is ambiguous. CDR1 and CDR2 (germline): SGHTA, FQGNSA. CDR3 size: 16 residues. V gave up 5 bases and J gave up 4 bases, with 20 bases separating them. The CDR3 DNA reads TGTGCCAGCAGCGGGTGGGCTATCGGCGATGGAGAGACCCAGTACTTC. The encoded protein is CASSGWAIGDGETQYF. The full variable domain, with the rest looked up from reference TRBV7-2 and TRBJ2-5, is GAGVSQSPSNKVTEKGKDVELRCDPISGHTALYWYRQSLGQGLEFLIYFQGNSAPDKSGLPSDRFSAERTGGSVSTLTIQRTQQEDSAVYLCASSGWAIGDGETQYFGPGTRLLVL.

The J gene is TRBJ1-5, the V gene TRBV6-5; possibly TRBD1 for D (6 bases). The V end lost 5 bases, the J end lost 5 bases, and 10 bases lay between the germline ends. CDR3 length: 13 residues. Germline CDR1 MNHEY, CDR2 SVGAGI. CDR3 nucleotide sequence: TGTGCCAGCAGTATTTCAGGGGATCAGCCCCAGCATTTT. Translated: CASSISGDQPQHF.

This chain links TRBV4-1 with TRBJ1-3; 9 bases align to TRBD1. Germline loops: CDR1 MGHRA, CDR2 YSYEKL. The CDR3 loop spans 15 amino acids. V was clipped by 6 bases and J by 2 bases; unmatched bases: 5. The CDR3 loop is CASRSTGGPGNTIYF. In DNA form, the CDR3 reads TGCGCCAGCAGATCCACAGGGGGCCCTGGAAACACCATATATTTT.

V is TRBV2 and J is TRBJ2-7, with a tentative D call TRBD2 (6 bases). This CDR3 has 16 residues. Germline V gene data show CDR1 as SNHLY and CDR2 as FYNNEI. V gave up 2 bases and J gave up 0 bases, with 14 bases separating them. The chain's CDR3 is CASSERGGGASYEQYF. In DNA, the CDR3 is TGTGCCAGCAGTGAACGGGGCGGCGGGGCCTCCTACGAGCAGTACTTC.

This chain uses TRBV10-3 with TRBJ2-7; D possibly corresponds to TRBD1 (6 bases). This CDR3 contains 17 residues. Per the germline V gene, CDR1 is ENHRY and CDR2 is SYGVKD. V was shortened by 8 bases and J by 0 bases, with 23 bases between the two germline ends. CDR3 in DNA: TGTGCCATCCTGAAGGTGGACAGTCCCTTTAGCTCCTACGAGCAGTACTTC. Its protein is CAILKVDSPFSSYEQYF.

The CDR3 bases are TGTGCCTGGACGGGGGGCGAGATCCCCCGGTACAATGAGCAGTTCTTC. Amino acids: CAWTGGEIPRYNEQFF. The chain links TRBV30 to TRBJ2-1, with D maybe TRBD2 (7 bases). The V gene lost 4 bases and the J gene lost 4 bases, with 20 bases spanning the gap. Germline values: CDR1 GTSNPN, CDR2 SVGIG (reference sequence). The CDR3 consists of 16 residues.

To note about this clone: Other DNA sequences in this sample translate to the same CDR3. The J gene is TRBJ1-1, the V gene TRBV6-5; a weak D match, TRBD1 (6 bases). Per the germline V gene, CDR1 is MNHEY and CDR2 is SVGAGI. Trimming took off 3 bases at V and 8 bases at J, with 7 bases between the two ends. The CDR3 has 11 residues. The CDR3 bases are TGTGCCAGCAGTTATGGGACAGAAGCTTTCTTT. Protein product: CASSYGTEAFF.

The CDR3 sequence: CASSLGLAGGQTGELFF. Here the CDR3 DNA reads TGTGCCAGCAGCTTAGGACTAGCGGGAGGCCAGACCGGGGAGCTGTTTTTT. The rearrangement uses TRBV5-4 and TRBJ2-2, with TRBD2 identical over 14 bases. This CDR3 is built from 17 residues. The germline V gene encodes CDR1 SGHNT and CDR2 YYREEE (reference sequence). J lost 5 bases, V lost 2 bases, and 5 bases had no gene match.

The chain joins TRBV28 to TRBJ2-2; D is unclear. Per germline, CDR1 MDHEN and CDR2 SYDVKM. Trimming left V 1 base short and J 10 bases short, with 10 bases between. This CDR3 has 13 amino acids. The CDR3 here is CASSLLGNEELFF. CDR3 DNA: TGTGCCAGCAGTTTATTGGGCAACGAGGAGCTGTTTTTT.

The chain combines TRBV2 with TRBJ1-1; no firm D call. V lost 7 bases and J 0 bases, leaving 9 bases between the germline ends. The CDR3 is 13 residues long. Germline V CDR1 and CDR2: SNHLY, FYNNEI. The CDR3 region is CASNTVLNTEAFF. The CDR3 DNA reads TGTGCCAGCAATACAGTTCTGAACACTGAAGCTTTCTTT.

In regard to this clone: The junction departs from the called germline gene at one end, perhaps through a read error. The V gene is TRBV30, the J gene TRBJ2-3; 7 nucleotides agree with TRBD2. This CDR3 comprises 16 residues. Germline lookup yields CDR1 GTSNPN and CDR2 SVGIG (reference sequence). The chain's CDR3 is CAWTKRREWGTDTQYF. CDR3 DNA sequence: TGTGCCTGGACGAAGCGGCGGGAGTGGGGCACGGATACGCAGTATTTT.

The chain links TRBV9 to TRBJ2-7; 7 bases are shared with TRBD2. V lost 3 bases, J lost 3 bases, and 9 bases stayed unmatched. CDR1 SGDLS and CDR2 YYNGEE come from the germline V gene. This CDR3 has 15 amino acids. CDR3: CASSGGLVTDYEQYF. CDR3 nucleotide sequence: TGTGCCAGCAGCGGTGGACTAGTCACGGACTACGAGCAGTACTTC. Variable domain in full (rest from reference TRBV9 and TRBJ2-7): DSGVTQTPKHLITATGQRVTLRCSPRSGDLSVYWYQQSLDQGLQFLIQYYNGEERAKGNILERFSAQQFPDLHSELNLSSLELGDSALYFCASSGGLVTDYEQYFGPGTRLTVT.

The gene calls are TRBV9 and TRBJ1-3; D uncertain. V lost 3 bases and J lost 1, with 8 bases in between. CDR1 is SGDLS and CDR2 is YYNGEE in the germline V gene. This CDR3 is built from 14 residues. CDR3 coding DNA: TGTGCCAGCAGCGGAAGGAATTCTGGAAACACCATATATTTT. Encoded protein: CASSGRNSGNTIYF. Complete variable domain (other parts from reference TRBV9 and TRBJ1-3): DSGVTQTPKHLITATGQRVTLRCSPRSGDLSVYWYQQSLDQGLQFLIQYYNGEERAKGNILERFSAQQFPDLHSELNLSSLELGDSALYFCASSGRNSGNTIYFGEGSWLTVV.

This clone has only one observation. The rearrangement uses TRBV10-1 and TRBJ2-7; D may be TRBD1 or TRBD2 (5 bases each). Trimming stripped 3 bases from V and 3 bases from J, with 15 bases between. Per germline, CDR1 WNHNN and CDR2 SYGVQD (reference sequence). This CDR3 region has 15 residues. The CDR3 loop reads CASSENRDGNYEQYF. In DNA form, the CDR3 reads TGCGCCAGCAGTGAAAACCGGGACGGAAACTACGAGCAGTACTTC.

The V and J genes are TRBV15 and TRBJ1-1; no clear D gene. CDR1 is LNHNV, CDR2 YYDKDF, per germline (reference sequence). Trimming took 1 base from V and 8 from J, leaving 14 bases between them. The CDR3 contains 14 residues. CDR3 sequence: CATSRGTGLWEAFF. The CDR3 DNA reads TGTGCCACCAGCAGAGGGACGGGGTTATGGGAAGCTTTCTTT.

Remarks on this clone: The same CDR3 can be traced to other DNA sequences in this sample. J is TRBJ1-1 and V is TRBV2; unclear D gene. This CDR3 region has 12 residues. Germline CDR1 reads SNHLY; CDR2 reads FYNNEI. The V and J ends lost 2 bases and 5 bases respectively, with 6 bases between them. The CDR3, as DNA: TGTGCCAGCAGTGAAATCCAGACTGAAGCTTTCTTT. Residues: CASSEIQTEAFF.

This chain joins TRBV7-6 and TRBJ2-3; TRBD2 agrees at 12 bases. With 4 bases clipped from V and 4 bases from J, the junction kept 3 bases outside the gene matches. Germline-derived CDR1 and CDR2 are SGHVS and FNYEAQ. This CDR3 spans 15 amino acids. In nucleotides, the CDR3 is TGTGCCAGCAGCTCCCTAGCGGGGGGGCCAGATACGCAGTATTTT. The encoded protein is CASSSLAGGPDTQYF.

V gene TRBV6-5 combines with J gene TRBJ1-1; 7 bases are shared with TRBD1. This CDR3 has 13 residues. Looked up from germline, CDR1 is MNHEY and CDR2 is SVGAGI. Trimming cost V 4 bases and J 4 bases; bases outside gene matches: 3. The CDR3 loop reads CASSWGQITEAFF. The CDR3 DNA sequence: TGTGCCAGCAGTTGGGGACAGATCACTGAAGCTTTCTTT.

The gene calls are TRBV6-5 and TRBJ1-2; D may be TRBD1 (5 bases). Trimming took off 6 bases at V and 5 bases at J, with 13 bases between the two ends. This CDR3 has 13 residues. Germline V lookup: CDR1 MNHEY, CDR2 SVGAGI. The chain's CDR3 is CASSPTAAYGYTF. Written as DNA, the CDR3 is TGTGCCAGCAGCCCGACAGCCGCTTATGGCTACACCTTC.

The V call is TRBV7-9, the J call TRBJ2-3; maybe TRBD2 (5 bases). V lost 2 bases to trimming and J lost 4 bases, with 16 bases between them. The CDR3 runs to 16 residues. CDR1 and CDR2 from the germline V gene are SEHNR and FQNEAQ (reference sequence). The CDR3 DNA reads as TGTGCCAGCAGCTTAAACCCCGGGAATGCCGCAGATACGCAGTATTTT. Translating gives CASSLNPGNAADTQYF.